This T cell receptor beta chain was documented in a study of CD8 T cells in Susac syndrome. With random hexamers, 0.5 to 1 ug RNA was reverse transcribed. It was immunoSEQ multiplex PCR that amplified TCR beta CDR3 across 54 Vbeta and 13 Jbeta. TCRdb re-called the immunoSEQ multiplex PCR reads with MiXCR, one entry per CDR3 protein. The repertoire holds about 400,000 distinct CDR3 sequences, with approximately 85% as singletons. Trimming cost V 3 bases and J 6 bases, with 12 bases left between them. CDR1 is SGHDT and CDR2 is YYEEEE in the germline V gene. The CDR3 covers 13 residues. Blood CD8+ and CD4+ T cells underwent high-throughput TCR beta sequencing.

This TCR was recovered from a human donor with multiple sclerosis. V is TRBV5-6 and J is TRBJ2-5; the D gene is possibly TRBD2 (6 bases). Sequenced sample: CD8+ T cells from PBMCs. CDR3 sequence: CASSWGEVQTQYF. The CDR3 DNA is TGTGCCAGCAGCTGGGGGGAGGTACAGACCCAGTACTTC.